These 10 T cell receptor beta chains were all obtained from the same sample, sequenced in a study of T-cell reconstitution after alpha-beta-depleted transplantation in children. The library targeted TCRbeta and was prepared with unique molecular identifiers. TCRdb independently ran MiXCR on the PCR reads; one entry per CDR3 protein. The data hold 700,000 to 950,000 distinct CDR3 sequences, with roughly 15% observed a single time. The sample was PBMCs, mostly from graft donor cells, taken 360 days after TCRalphabeta/CD19-depleted stem cell transplant. These receptors were taken from a male patient aged 5 to 17 who had a stem cell transplant for acute lymphoblastic leukemia, so the T cells may come from the graft donor.

The CDR3 protein is CASMHIGGPTEKLFF. For the CDR3, the DNA is TGCGCCAGCATGCACATCGGGGGACCGACGGAAAAACTGTTTTTT. The V gene is TRBV4-1, the J gene TRBJ1-4, with D tentatively TRBD1 (5 bases). Trimming shortened V by 7 bases and J by 8 bases, and 20 bases separated the two germline ends. Germline V gene lookup returns CDR1 MGHRA and CDR2 YSYEKL. The CDR3 runs 15 residues.

This chain links TRBV11-2 with TRBJ2-6, with D unclear. This CDR3 has 19 residues. CDR1 and CDR2 (germline): SGHAT, FQNNGV. The V end lost 0 bases, the J end lost 0 bases, and 15 bases lay between the germline ends. The CDR3 here is CASSLDSRVRSSGANVLTF. CDR3 sequence (DNA): TGTGCCAGCAGCTTAGATTCCCGGGTCCGGAGCTCTGGGGCCAACGTCCTGACTTTC.

The chain carries TRBV4-1 and TRBJ2-5, with D possibly being TRBD2 (6 bases). Germline lookup yields CDR1 MGHRA and CDR2 YSYEKL. V was cut by 3 bases and J by 0 bases, with 8 bases left in between. The CDR3 covers 14 residues. CDR3 residues: CASSQGLDQETQYF. The CDR3 nucleotides read TGCGCCAGCAGCCAGGGACTCGACCAAGAGACCCAGTACTTC.

The chain has TRBV24-1 and TRBJ2-7, with D maybe TRBD2 (6 bases). The V end was cut by 4 bases, the J end by 5 bases, with 26 bases between. The CDR3 sequence is 18 residues long. Looked up from germline, CDR1 is KGHDR and CDR2 is SFDVKD. CDR3 residues: CATSDSGLPEGLLNEQYF. CDR3 DNA: TGTGCCACCAGTGACTCCGGACTCCCGGAGGGTCTTTTGAACGAGCAGTACTTC.

This clonotype was detected only once. The genes are TRBV18 and TRBJ2-2; 7 bases map to TRBD1. Germline CDR1 and CDR2: KGHSH and LQKENI. CDR3 length equals 14 residues. The ends lost 6 bases at V and 2 bases at J; junction bases unmatched: 3. The CDR3 loop is CASSGQDNTGELFF. The CDR3 DNA is TGTGCCAGCTCTGGACAGGACAACACCGGGGAGCTGTTTTTT.

V is TRBV12-3 or TRBV12-4 and J is TRBJ2-7; D unresolved. Trimming shortened V by 6 bases and J by 2 bases, and 11 bases separated the two germline ends. This CDR3 spans 13 amino acids. This CDR3 reads CASSHGPTYEQYF. CDR3 bases: TGTGCCAGCAGCCACGGACCAACCTACGAGCAGTACTTC.

The chain recombines TRBV7-2 with TRBJ1-1; D is undetermined. V was trimmed by 1 base and J by 10 bases, leaving 13 bases between them. Germline CDR1 and CDR2: SGHTA and FQGNSA. CDR3 length: 13 residues. The CDR3 sequence is CASSLEVRRAAFF. The CDR3 bases are TGTGCCAGCAGCTTAGAGGTCCGTCGCGCAGCTTTCTTT.

The chain carries TRBV12-5 and TRBJ2-3; TRBD1 is a possible D gene (6 bases). V lost 8 bases, J lost 3 bases, and 12 bases lay in between. Per germline, CDR1 LGHNT and CDR2 FRNRAP. The CDR3 runs 13 residues. CDR3 sequence reads: CASQGLPTDTQYF. In nucleotides, the CDR3 is TGTGCTAGTCAGGGGCTTCCTACAGATACGCAGTATTTT.

This clonotype appeared many times. This chain connects TRBV9 to TRBJ2-1, with 7 positions matching TRBD2. Trimming cost V 4 bases and J 9 bases; bases outside gene matches: 10. Per germline, CDR1 SGDLS and CDR2 YYNGEE. CDR3 length equals 14 residues. The DNA of the CDR3 is TGTGCCAGCAGCATAGGACTAGTAGATAGTGAGCAGTTCTTC. Protein: CASSIGLVDSEQFF.

The CDR3 region has the DNA TGCAGCGTTGAAGGGTACGGAAACACCATATATTTT. Protein: CSVEGYGNTIYF. The V and J genes are TRBV29-1 and TRBJ1-3; D ambiguous. Deletions cut 1 base from V and 4 bases from J, with 5 bases between. The CDR3 loop spans 12 amino acids. The V gene's germline CDR1 is SQVTM and CDR2 ANQGSEA.